This T cell receptor beta chain derives from a study of graft-versus-host responses after intestinal transplantation. Study-wide context: Every recipient had anti-thymocyte globulin induction and 2 to 3 years of tacrolimus plus steroids. Study results and caveats: Declining HvG levels early post-transplant were linked to peak circulating GvH clone levels.

This clone was observed a single time. Its antigen is still unknown. Produced via immunoSEQ multiplex PCR; TCRdb's table is partial and in-frame only. Found here are around 67,000 clones, nearly 90% of them singletons; the top ten hold 3.5% to 5%. Germline-derived CDR1 and CDR2 are LNHDA and SQIVND (reference sequence). The CDR3 is 15 residues long. This TCR derives from a human donor who was the organ donor for an intestinal transplant. This chain uses TRBV19 with TRBJ1-5; no reliable D call. The specimen was unstimulated CD8+ T cells sorted from spleen or lymph node cells, collected before transplant. Here the CDR3 reads CPMLGGVKFNQPQHF. As DNA, the CDR3 is TGTCCCATGCTAGGAGGAGTTAAGTTCAATCAGCCCCAGCATTTT.